This entry lists 11 T cell receptor beta chains sequenced from one sample in a study of T cells after yellow fever vaccination. Each CDR3 protein is one row after TCRdb ran MiXCR on the 5' RACE reads. The repertoire holds 450,000 to 600,000 distinct CDR3 sequences, with 17% as singletons. This specimen consisted of PBMCs, obtained 5 days after the first yellow fever vaccination. All receptors derive from a man younger than 35 who received the YFV17D yellow fever vaccine.

Of note for this clonotype: Germline is not matched at one junction end, which may reflect a read error. The rearrangement links TRBV20-1 to TRBJ2-5; D ambiguous. The CDR3 has 11 residues. The V gene's germline CDR1 is DFQATT and CDR2 SNEGSKA (reference sequence). CDR3 sequence reads: CSGRTVETQYF. As DNA, the CDR3 is TGCAGTGGTAGAACAGTTGAGACCCAGTACTTC.

In this sample, this clonotype turned up a few times. This rearrangement joins TRBV18 to TRBJ1-4, with 7 bases identical to TRBD1. The germline V gene encodes CDR1 KGHSH and CDR2 LQKENI. There are 17 residues in the CDR3. V dropped 2 bases and J dropped 1; count of bases not matched to a gene: 7. The CDR3 loop reads CASSPVRDRETNEKLFF. In DNA, the CDR3 is TGTGCCAGCTCACCAGTCCGGGACAGAGAAACTAATGAAAAACTGTTTTTT.

This clonotype was counted a few times. The J gene is TRBJ1-1, the V gene TRBV6-1; D perhaps matches TRBD1 (5 bases). With 8 bases removed from V and 7 bases from J, the gap between germline ends came to 17 bases. Germline V gene sequence: CDR1 MNHNS, CDR2 SASEGT. CDR3 size: 13 residues. CDR3 in DNA: TGTGCCAGCCTTAAGGACAAGGCGCTTGAAGCTTTCTTT. This sequence encodes CASLKDKALEAFF.

The genes are TRBV5-6 and TRBJ2-7; TRBD1 might be the D (5 bases). The CDR3 is 13 residues long. The ends were cut back, 3 bases at V and 5 bases at J, with 12 bases in the middle. Germline assignment: CDR1 SGHDT and CDR2 YYEEEE. CDR3 in amino acids: CASSSTWGDEQYV. DNA for the CDR3: TGTGCCAGCAGCTCTACTTGGGGCGACGAGCAGTACGTC.

This clonotype has a handful of counts. The rearrangement joins TRBV4-1 to TRBJ2-4; no definite D call. Germline-derived CDR1 and CDR2 are MGHRA and YSYEKL. The CDR3 has 14 amino acids. Trimming left V 2 bases short and J 0 bases short, with 5 bases between. The CDR3 region has the DNA TGCGCCAGCAGCCAACATTTAGCCAAAAACATTCAGTACTTC. Protein product: CASSQHLAKNIQYF.

This clonotype turned up a few times. The chain uses TRBV18 and TRBJ2-3; 9 bases align to TRBD2. CDR3 length: 16 residues. Germline V gene data show CDR1 as KGHSH and CDR2 as LQKENI. The V and J ends lost 3 bases and 3 bases, in that order; junction bases with no gene match: 7. CDR3 amino acids: CASSPRGGAETDTQYF. The DNA of the CDR3 is TGTGCCAGCTCACCGCGGGGGGGCGCCGAGACAGATACGCAGTATTTT.

The chain joins TRBV29-1 to TRBJ2-1; the D is unclear. Germline V CDR1 and CDR2: SQVTM, ANQGSEA. The ends were cut back, 2 bases at V and 9 bases at J, with 8 bases in the middle. The CDR3 is 11 amino acids. CDR3 sequence reads: CSVEYGGEQFF. DNA of the CDR3: TGCAGCGTTGAATACGGTGGTGAGCAGTTCTTC.

This clonotype was observed many times. This chain uses TRBV11-3 with TRBJ2-2; 11 bases map to TRBD2. J lost 7 bases, V lost 5 bases, and 3 bases had no gene match. The CDR3 totals 14 residues. Looked up from germline, CDR1 is SGHNT and CDR2 is YENEEA. Written as DNA, the CDR3 is TGTGCCAGCAGCGGGGGACTAGCGGACGGGGAGCTGTTTTTT. Protein sequence: CASSGGLADGELFF. The full variable domain, with the rest looked up from reference TRBV11-3 and TRBJ2-2, is EAGVVQSPRYKIIEKKQPVAFWCNPISGHNTLYWYLQNLGQGPELLIRYENEEAVDDSQLPKDRFSAERLKGVDSTLKIQPAELGDSAVYLCASSGGLADGELFFGEGSRLTVL.

The J gene is TRBJ2-2, the V gene TRBV20-1, with TRBD1 as a possible D gene (8 bases). CDR3 length equals 15 residues. The germline V gene encodes CDR1 DFQATT and CDR2 SNEGSKA (reference sequence). The V end lost 3 bases, the J end lost 4 bases, and 15 bases lay between the germline ends. Here the CDR3 DNA reads TGCAGTGCTAGCGACAGGGGAGGGGGCACCGGGGAGCTGTTTTTT. Protein sequence: CSASDRGGGTGELFF.

This clonotype has only a few counts. The chain has TRBV5-1 and TRBJ1-5, with TRBD1 as a possible D gene (5 bases). The CDR3 length is 14 residues. Trimming shortened V by 4 bases and J by 6 bases, and 14 bases separated the two germline ends. The germline V gene encodes CDR1 SGHRS and CDR2 YFSETQ. The CDR3 protein is CASSPREGGQPQHF. CDR3 sequence (DNA): TGCGCCAGCAGCCCCAGGGAAGGTGGTCAGCCCCAGCATTTT.

The chain has TRBV28 and TRBJ2-2; TRBD2 matches 8 bases. Germline V CDR1 and CDR2: MDHEN, SYDVKM. Trimming at V came to 3 bases and at J to 1 base, leaving 13 bases not matched to a gene. CDR3 length equals 19 residues. CDR3 amino acids: CASSFYRAGRALNTGELFF. CDR3 DNA: TGTGCCAGCAGTTTCTACAGGGCCGGGAGGGCTCTGAACACCGGGGAGCTGTTTTTT.